This is a list of T cell receptor beta chains from one sample in a study of cytomegalovirus exposure and HLA in healthy donors. The assay was immunoSEQ multiplex PCR, and TCRdb's table has in-frame clones only and misses some. The sample has about 57,000 clones; about 69% are singletons. The specimen sequenced was PBMCs. The source is a man aged 25-45 years in good health and CMV-seropositive. CDR3s include the opening cysteine and the closing phenylalanine or tryptophan. Fields, in order: clone size, J gene, D gene, V gene, CDR3 DNA, CDR3 protein. The D gene is left open where the match is weak. Expanded clones get a size class; other rows say once, few or many, or leave the size out.

>NA|TRBJ2-1|NA|TRBV6-6
TGTGCCAGCAGAAGCCCAATACTCTCCTACAATGAGCAGTTCTTC
CASRSPILSYNEQFF
>NA|TRBJ2-7|NA|TRBV19
TGTGCCAGTAGTGGCGGGACTTGGCCTTACTACGAGCAGTACTTC
CASSGGTWPYYEQYF
>NA|TRBJ1-2|NA|TRBV6-5
TGTGCCAGCAAGCAGGGGCTGTATGGCTACACCTTC
CASKQGLYGYTF
>NA|TRBJ1-1|NA|TRBV15
TGTGCCACCAGCAGAGGGGGAACCAACCGGGATAGTAGCACTGAAGCTTTCTTT
CATSRGGTNRDSSTEAFF
>once|TRBJ2-3|TRBD2|TRBV11-1
TGTGCCAGCAGCCAAACTAGCGGGGGGGTATATACGCAGTATTTT
CASSQTSGGVYTQYF
>NA|TRBJ2-5|TRBD2|TRBV7-9
TGTGCCAGCAGCTTGAGGCGGGGGGGCGATCAAGAGACCCAGTACTTC
CASSLRRGGDQETQYF
>NA|TRBJ2-2|NA|TRBV6-5
TGTGCCAGCAGTCAAAGGGAGACCGGGGAGCTGTTTTTT
CASSQRETGELFF
>NA|TRBJ1-1|NA|TRBV27
TGTGCCAGCAGTAGGCAGGGAGGTACTGAAGCTTTCTTT
CASSRQGGTEAFF
>few|TRBJ2-7|NA|TRBV4-1
TGCGCCAGCAGCCAGGGAGGCCTTAGCTCCTACGAGCAGTACTTC
CASSQGGLSSYEQYF
>NA|TRBJ2-7|NA|TRBV2
TGTGCCAGCAGTGAAGAATCGGCACAGAGCTACGAGCAGTACTTC
CASSEESAQSYEQYF
>NA|TRBJ2-2|TRBD2|TRBV28
TGTGCCAGCAGTCTGTGGAGACTAGCGGGGGGGCCCGGGGAGCTGTTTTTT
CASSLWRLAGGPGELFF
>NA|TRBJ1-1|TRBD1|TRBV11-2
TGTGCCAGCAGCCTCAGGGGGCCAAACACTGAAGCTTTCTTT
CASSLRGPNTEAFF
>NA|TRBJ1-1|NA|TRBV2
TGTGCCAGCAGGACAGCGAACACTGAAGCTTTCTTT
CASRTANTEAFF
>NA|TRBJ2-3|TRBD2|TRBV9
TGTGCCAGCAGCCCTAGCGGGGGGGTTTCAGATACGCAGTATTTT
CASSPSGGVSDTQYF
>NA|TRBJ1-1|NA|TRBV7-2
TGTGCCAGCAGCCTCGGTATGAACACTGAAGCTTTCTTT
CASSLGMNTEAFF
>NA|TRBJ2-7|NA|TRBV5-6
TGTGCCAGCGGACTATGGGGCCCTTCCTACGAGCAGTACTTC
CASGLWGPSYEQYF
>NA|TRBJ1-5|NA|TRBV19
TGTGCCAGTAGTATAGAGGGCGGCAATCAGCCCCAGCATTTT
CASSIEGGNQPQHF
>NA|TRBJ2-1|NA|TRBV7-2
TGTGCCAGCAGCTTAGTACTAAATGAGCAGTTCTTC
CASSLVLNEQFF
>few|TRBJ1-4|NA|TRBV5-6
TGTGCCAGCAGCTTGGTAGAGGGAGTAAGGGAAAAACTGTTTTTT
CASSLVEGVREKLFF
>NA|TRBJ1-4|NA|TRBV10-3
TGTGCCATCAGTGACGGTCCTAATGAAAAACTGTTTTTT
CAISDGPNEKLFF
>once|TRBJ1-6|NA|TRBV30
TGTGCCTGGTACGGCGGTTTTAATTCACCCCTCCACTTT
CAWYGGFNSPLHF
>NA|TRBJ2-1|NA|TRBV2
TGTGCCAGCAGCCCTTACAATGAGCAGTTCTTC
CASSPYNEQFF
>NA|TRBJ2-2|NA|TRBV5-1
TGCGCCAGCAGCTTGTATCCCGGGGAGCTGTTTTTT
CASSLYPGELFF
>NA|TRBJ1-1|TRBD1|TRBV5-4
TGTGCCAGCAGCTTGACTACGGGACAGGGGAACACTGAAGCTTTCTTT
CASSLTTGQGNTEAFF
>NA|TRBJ2-5|TRBD2|TRBV27
TGTGCCAGCGGGCGGGGGGCTTCCGGAGAGACCCAGTACTTC
CASGRGASGETQYF
>NA|TRBJ2-1|TRBD2|TRBV7-2
TGTGCCACTCCCGGGACTAGCCTAAATGAGCAGTTCTTC
CATPGTSLNEQFF
>few|TRBJ1-4|TRBD1|TRBV7-2
TGTGCCAGCAGGAACCAGGGGGTGTCTAATGAAAAACTGTTTTTT
CASRNQGVSNEKLFF
>NA|TRBJ2-4|NA|TRBV19
TGTGCCAGTATCTTTCGGGAAGCCAAAAACATTCAGTACTTC
CASIFREAKNIQYF
>NA|TRBJ2-3|TRBD1|TRBV2
TGTGCCAGCAGGCCCAGGGGGCTCACAGATACGCAGTATTTT
CASRPRGLTDTQYF
>NA|TRBJ2-5|TRBD1|TRBV28
TGTGCCAGCAGGAGGGGGACAGGGTACCAAGAGACCCAGTACTTC
CASRRGTGYQETQYF
>few|TRBJ2-7|NA|TRBV5-5
TGTGCCAGCAGCTTGGTATTAAACGAGCAGTACTTC
CASSLVLNEQYF
>NA|TRBJ1-1|NA|TRBV27
TGTGCCAGCAGTAGATACAGGGTTTCCACTGAAGCTTTCTTT
CASSRYRVSTEAFF
>NA|TRBJ1-6|TRBD1|TRBV4-2
TGTGCCAGCAGCCAAGATGGGGACAGGGCACCCCTCCACTTT
CASSQDGDRAPLHF
>NA|TRBJ1-1|NA|TRBV5-5
TGTGCCAGCAGCTTGGTCCACAGGAACACTGAAGCTTTCTTT
CASSLVHRNTEAFF
>NA|TRBJ2-7|NA|TRBV4-1
TGCGCCACTACAGGGTTTTTGGGAGCTACCTACGAGCAGTACTTC
CATTGFLGATYEQYF
>once|TRBJ2-3|NA|TRBV28
TGTGCCAGCAGCCGAAATTTCGTGGGGGGTAGCACAGATACGCAGTATTTT
CASSRNFVGGSTDTQYF
>NA|TRBJ2-7|NA|TRBV29-1
TGCAGCGCCTCAACAGGGTTTAACTCCTACGAGCAGTACTTC
CSASTGFNSYEQYF
>NA|TRBJ1-4|NA|TRBV6-5
TGTGCCAGCCACGTGGGGGGGGGTACTTATGAAAAACTGTTTTTT
CASHVGGGTYEKLFF
>few|TRBJ2-7|NA|TRBV21-1
TGTGCCAGCGGACTCACTAGTTCCGAGCAGTACTTC
CASGLTSSEQYF
>once|TRBJ1-2|NA|TRBV7-2
TGTGCCAGCAGCGCAGGACAGCAATTTCGGTATAACTATGGCTACACCTTC
CASSAGQQFRYNYGYTF
>NA|TRBJ2-5|NA|TRBV29-1
TGCAGCGTTGTGGGGCAGGGCGTCCAAGAGACCCAGTACTTC
CSVVGQGVQETQYF
>NA|TRBJ1-6|TRBD1|TRBV6-5
TGTGCCAGCAGTTACAACACCGGGACAGGGGATTCACCCCTCCACTTT
CASSYNTGTGDSPLHF
>NA|TRBJ1-1|NA|TRBV19
TGTGCCAGTACTTGGGGTTTGTCAGGGTTGAACACTGAAGCTTTCTTT
CASTWGLSGLNTEAFF
>NA|TRBJ2-1|NA|TRBV6-1
TGTGCCAGCGAGTGGAATGAGCAGTTCTTC
CASEWNEQFF
>NA|TRBJ1-1|NA|TRBV27
TGTGCCAGCACCCCTGTCGGTCGAGGGGAAGCTTTCTTT
CASTPVGRGEAFF
>NA|TRBJ1-1|NA|TRBV7-6
TGTGCCAGCAGCTTAGGGGGGGGGAACACTGAAGCTTTCTTT
CASSLGGGNTEAFF
>NA|TRBJ2-7|TRBD1|TRBV4-3
TGCGCCAGCAGCCAAGAGACAGGGCCCTACGAGCAGTACTTC
CASSQETGPYEQYF
>NA|TRBJ1-1|NA|TRBV9
TGTGCCAGCAGCCCAGCCCCAGGGGAAATTAGGGGAGAAGCTTTCTTT
CASSPAPGEIRGEAFF
>many|TRBJ2-7|NA|TRBV4-1
TGCGCCAGCAGCCAACAAAGGGGTGTGGCAGTCTACGAGCAGTACTTC
CASSQQRGVAVYEQYF
>NA|TRBJ1-2|TRBD1|TRBV13
TGTGCCAGCAGCTCCCGGGCAGGGGGATATTTTAGCTACACCTTC
CASSSRAGGYFSYTF
>NA|TRBJ1-6|TRBD1|TRBV4-3
TGCGCCAGCAGCCAAACGACAGGGGGTGGATCCTATAATTCACCCCCCCACTTT
CASSQTTGGGSYNSPPHF